These 14 T cell receptor beta chains share one sample of origin, sequenced in a study of blood T cell repertoires in COVID-19. TCRdb's copy holds only in-frame clones and misses some; the assay was immunoSEQ multiplex PCR. This table holds 200,000 or so clones, 80% to 90% found once. The specimen was peripheral blood. The source is a woman in her 70s with active or convalescent COVID-19.

This chain joins TRBV30 and TRBJ1-2; weak D call: TRBD1 (5 bases). Between the trimmed V and J ends, which lost 2 bases and 8 bases, there was a span of 21 bases. The CDR3 sequence is 15 residues long. The germline gives CDR1 GTSNPN, CDR2 SVGIG (reference sequence). The CDR3 protein is CAWSSQGGAVGGYTF. CDR3 coding DNA: TGTGCCTGGAGTAGTCAGGGTGGGGCCGTTGGGGGCTACACCTTC. The whole variable domain, filled in from reference TRBV30 and TRBJ1-2, reads SQTIHQWPATLVQPVGSPLSLECTVEGTSNPNLYWYRQAAGRGLQLLFYSVGIGQISSEVPQNLSASRPQDRQFILSSKKLLLSDSGFYLCAWSSQGGAVGGYTFGSGTRLTVV.

This chain joins TRBV6-6 and TRBJ2-3; 9 nucleotides agree with TRBD1. CDR1 MNHNY and CDR2 SVGAGI come from the germline V gene (reference sequence). The CDR3 has 15 amino acids. V shed 2 bases, J shed 3 bases, and the junction held 3 bases outside the gene matches. CDR3 amino acids: CASSYGTGPTDTQYF. DNA for the CDR3: TGTGCCAGCAGTTACGGGACAGGGCCGACAGATACGCAGTATTTT.

The rearrangement joins TRBV11-3 to TRBJ2-2; TRBD1 matches 10 bases. Losses at the gene ends were 4 bases for V and 3 bases for J; bases not matched to a gene: 8. This CDR3 contains 17 residues. In germline, CDR1 is SGHNT, CDR2 YENEEA. This CDR3 is CASSSSTGQGHTGELFF. The CDR3 DNA sequence: TGTGCCAGCAGCTCTAGCACGGGACAGGGGCACACCGGGGAGCTGTTTTTT.

The chain links TRBV29-1 to TRBJ2-5; no clear D. Germline V gives CDR1 SQVTM, CDR2 ANQGSEA. V was cut by 4 bases and J by 4 bases, with 13 bases left in between. CDR3 size: 13 residues. CDR3 sequence (DNA): TGCAGCGTTGCTCGACCGGGTGGAGAGACCCAGTACTTC. This gives the protein CSVARPGGETQYF.

The rearrangement links TRBV2 to TRBJ2-7; TRBD2 might be the D (5 bases). V lost 6 bases, J lost 3 bases, and 12 bases lay in between. Germline assignment: CDR1 SNHLY and CDR2 FYNNEI. The CDR3 extends over 13 amino acids. CDR3: CASSVTRSYEQYF. In nucleotides, the CDR3 is TGTGCCAGCAGCGTTACTAGAAGCTACGAGCAGTACTTC.

This chain links TRBV7-9 with TRBJ2-5; D is unclear. Germline lookup yields CDR1 SEHNR and CDR2 FQNEAQ (reference sequence). The CDR3 is made up of 13 amino acids. The V gene lost 1 base and the J gene lost 4 bases, with 7 bases spanning the gap. The CDR3 DNA is TGTGCCAGCAGCTTAGGGCAGCGAGAGACCCAGTACTTC. Its protein is CASSLGQRETQYF.

V gene TRBV28 combines with J gene TRBJ2-2; D gene unclear. From germline, CDR1 is MDHEN and CDR2 SYDVKM. The CDR3 runs 15 residues. Trimming removed 2 bases from V and 1 base from J, with 8 bases in between. Here the CDR3 DNA reads TGTGCCAGCAGTTTAGTCCTGAGGAACACCGGGGAGCTGTTTTTT. Its translation: CASSLVLRNTGELFF. The full variable domain, rest sourced from reference TRBV28 and TRBJ2-2, is DVKVTQSSRYLVKRTGEKVFLECVQDMDHENMFWYRQDPGLGLRLIYFSYDVKMKEKGDIPEGYSVSREKKERFSLILESASTNQTSMYLCASSLVLRNTGELFFGEGSRLTVL.

CDR3 sequence reads: CASSPQAGVNYEQYF. The CDR3 coding sequence is TGTGCCAGCAGCCCTCAGGCGGGAGTTAACTACGAGCAGTACTTC. This rearrangement joins TRBV5-4 to TRBJ2-7; 7 bases line up with TRBD2. V trimming: 4 bases; J trimming: 3 bases; junction bases outside the gene matches: 10. Germline assignment: CDR1 SGHNT and CDR2 YYREEE (reference sequence). The CDR3 consists of 15 residues. Variable domain in full (rest from reference TRBV5-4 and TRBJ2-7): ETGVTQSPTHLIKTRGQQVTLRCSSQSGHNTVSWYQQALGQGPQFIFQYYREEENGRGNFPPRFSGLQFPNYSSELNVNALELDDSALYLCASSPQAGVNYEQYFGPGTRLTVT.

DNA for the CDR3: TGTGCCAGCAGTGAATCGGTTGGTGTCCCGGGACAGCTCTCTGGAAACACCATATATTTT. This codes for CASSESVGVPGQLSGNTIYF. This sequence joins TRBV6-1 and TRBJ1-3, with 7 bases lining up with TRBD1. V dropped 2 bases and J dropped 0; count of bases not matched to a gene: 16. CDR1 is MNHNS and CDR2 is SASEGT in the germline V gene. The CDR3 totals 20 residues.

This sequence joins TRBV7-8 and TRBJ2-3; unclear D gene. V dropped 5 bases and J dropped 2 bases, with 11 bases sitting between them. CDR1 is SGHVS, CDR2 FQNEAQ, per germline. The CDR3 loop spans 14 amino acids. This CDR3 reads CASSPVVPTDTQYF. CDR3 in DNA: TGTGCCAGCAGCCCAGTTGTACCCACAGATACGCAGTATTTT.

V is TRBV10-1 and J is TRBJ2-2, with 8 nucleotides matching TRBD2. The germline CDR1 and CDR2 sequences are WNHNN and SYGVQD (reference sequence). V gave up 0 bases and J gave up 1 base; unmatched junction bases: 10. CDR3 size: 19 residues. The CDR3 protein is CASSESRGRKRWNTGELFF. DNA of the CDR3: TGCGCCAGCAGTGAGTCCCGCGGGAGGAAGCGGTGGAACACCGGGGAGCTGTTTTTT.

The gene calls are TRBV6-1 and TRBJ1-2, with 7 bases matching TRBD1. The CDR3 loop spans 15 amino acids. With V trimmed by 3 bases and J by 2 bases, 6 bases remained unmatched. CDR1 MNHNS and CDR2 SASEGT come from the germline V gene. CDR3 DNA sequence: TGTGCCAGCAGTGACGCAGGGGGTGGCAACTATGGCTACACCTTC. This encodes CASSDAGGGNYGYTF.

This clone appeared once. This sequence joins TRBV10-3 and TRBJ1-6, with no clear D. This CDR3 comprises 14 residues. Trimming removed 8 bases at V and 0 bases at J, with 8 bases between. The germline V gene encodes CDR1 ENHRY and CDR2 SYGVKD. The chain's CDR3 is CAIRESSYNSPLHF. The DNA for the CDR3 is TGTGCCATCCGGGAAAGCTCCTATAATTCACCCCTCCACTTT.

CDR3 in DNA: TGTGCCAGCAGGACTCAGAACTATGGCTACACCTTC. Its translation: CASRTQNYGYTF. The chain couples TRBV9 to TRBJ1-2; D not resolved. The ends were cut back, 5 bases at V and 2 bases at J, with 7 bases in the middle. There are 12 residues in the CDR3. Germline loops: CDR1 SGDLS, CDR2 YYNGEE.